This TCR beta chain was sequenced during a study of blood T cell repertoires in COVID-19. Study overall: Donors in the United States, Italy and Spain gave samples during acute or convalescent COVID-19. T cells, B-cell-depleted T cells, or PBMCs provided the cDNA or gDNA that served as material.

V dropped 7 bases and J dropped 5; count of bases not matched to a gene: 5. The CDR3 has 15 amino acids. Germline CDR1 is SNHLY and CDR2 is FYNNEI. As processed by the authors: Estimation of nucleated cell counts was performed using reference gene primer amplification. Clones were sequenced by immunoSEQ multiplex PCR, and TCRdb holds only the in-frame ones, with some missing. V, J and clone size are taken as reported in that table, and D and trimming were inferred from the DNA itself. The sample carries a few hundred thousand clones, around 86% recorded once. The rearrangement joins TRBV2 to TRBJ2-5; TRBD2 aligns across 15 bases. The source of this sequence is a man aged 50 to 59 with acute or convalescent COVID-19. The specimen sequenced was peripheral blood. The CDR3 reads CASTGLAGGRETQYF. DNA for the CDR3: TGTGCCAGCACAGGACTAGCGGGGGGGAGGGAGACCCAGTACTTC.